Following are 28 T cell receptor beta chains from one sample sequenced in a study of T cells after yellow fever vaccination. TCRdb re-called the 5' RACE reads with MiXCR, one entry per CDR3 protein. The sample shows about 360,000 distinct CDR3 sequences, 6% to 8% of them seen only once. Sequenced here: PBMCs, sampled 5 days after the yellow fever booster vaccination. Receptor source: a man aged 25 to 40 who received the YFV17D yellow fever vaccine.

With regard to this clonotype: A much larger clonotype is one base distant, so this may be a read error. V usage is TRBV6-5 and J usage is TRBJ1-6; the D gene is possibly TRBD1 (6 bases). CDR1 is MNHEY, CDR2 SVGAGI, per germline. The V and J ends lost 6 bases and 11 bases respectively, with 20 bases between them. This CDR3 region has 15 residues. CDR3 sequence: CASRYTGSRHPPLHF. As DNA, the CDR3 is TGTGCCAGCAGATATACAGGGTCAAGGCATCCACCCCTCCACTTT.

This clonotype was detected only a few times. V usage is TRBV28 and J usage is TRBJ2-7; TRBD1 matches 9 bases. V lost 5 bases to trimming and J lost 6 bases; unmatched junction nucleotides: 11. Germline CDR1 reads MDHEN; CDR2 reads SYDVKM. CDR3 length: 15 residues. CDR3 sequence reads: CASSGQGFYAAEQYF. The CDR3 bases are TGTGCCAGCAGTGGACAGGGGTTTTACGCAGCCGAGCAGTACTTC.

This clonotype has a count of ten or more. This sequence joins TRBV29-1 and TRBJ2-3, with 9 bases identical to TRBD2. CDR3 length equals 14 residues. Germline V gene sequence: CDR1 SQVTM, CDR2 ANQGSEA. The junction had 3 bases not matched to a gene; V was cut back by 4 bases and J by 1 base. The CDR3 bases are TGCAGCGTTGTGGAGCGGGAGGGCACAGATACGCAGTATTTT. This sequence encodes CSVVEREGTDTQYF.

V and J are TRBV7-8 and TRBJ2-3; 12 nucleotides align to TRBD2. The germline gives CDR1 SGHVS, CDR2 FQNEAQ. The V and J ends lost 1 base and 1 base, in that order; junction bases with no gene match: 3. This CDR3 has 17 residues. CDR3 amino acids: CASSLGTSGTGTDTQYF. For the CDR3, the DNA is TGTGCCAGCAGCTTAGGGACTAGCGGGACCGGCACAGATACGCAGTATTTT.

This chain joins TRBV5-1 and TRBJ2-3; no definite D call. The CDR3 totals 14 residues. The V end lost 1 base, the J end lost 5 bases, and 11 bases lay between the germline ends. Germline V gene sequence: CDR1 SGHRS, CDR2 YFSETQ. CDR3 nucleotide sequence: TGCGCCAGCAGCTTGCAACAGCTCCAAGATACGCAGTATTTT. It codes for CASSLQQLQDTQYF.

In this sample, this clonotype turned up many times. The chain joins TRBV7-2 to TRBJ1-3; 7 bases are a match to TRBD1. This CDR3 spans 13 amino acids. CDR1 is SGHTA, CDR2 FQGNSA, per germline. V was clipped by 4 bases and J by 6 bases; unmatched bases: 3. CDR3 region: CASSSGQINTIYF. DNA of the CDR3: TGTGCCAGCAGCTCGGGACAGATAAACACCATATATTTT.

The table lists this clonotype with a few counts. V is TRBV4-1 and J is TRBJ2-1; a possible D gene is TRBD1 (6 bases). V was cut by 4 bases and J by 2 bases, with 12 bases left in between. Germline CDR1 is MGHRA and CDR2 is YSYEKL. There are 15 residues in the CDR3. CDR3 loop: CASSRWDKAYNEQFF. The CDR3 DNA follows: TGCGCCAGCAGCCGCTGGGACAAGGCCTACAATGAGCAGTTCTTC.

Many counts were recorded for this clonotype. This chain uses TRBV2 with TRBJ2-7, with 9 bases lining up with TRBD1. This CDR3 is built from 15 residues. V shed 3 bases and J 3 bases; nucleotides not matched to a gene: 6. From germline, CDR1 is SNHLY and CDR2 FYNNEI. DNA for the CDR3: TGTGCCAGCAGTGAGGAGACAGGGGGGAACTACGAGCAGTACTTC. Its translation: CASSEETGGNYEQYF.

This sequence joins TRBV5-6 and TRBJ2-1, with 9 bases identical to TRBD2. With 0 bases clipped from V and 4 bases from J, the junction kept 5 bases outside the gene matches. In germline, CDR1 is SGHDT, CDR2 YYEEEE. The CDR3 covers 16 residues. CDR3: CASSLGFGLAYNEQFF. In nucleotides, the CDR3 is TGTGCCAGCAGCTTGGGGTTCGGACTAGCGTACAATGAGCAGTTCTTC.

This clonotype was seen ten or more times. The J gene is TRBJ1-1, the V gene TRBV7-8; a possible D gene is TRBD1 (6 bases). This CDR3 spans 16 amino acids. Germline loops: CDR1 SGHVS, CDR2 FQNEAQ. Trimming shortened V by 5 bases and J by 5 bases, and 21 bases separated the two germline ends. The CDR3 DNA sequence: TGTGCCAGCAGCACACAACAGGGTCGCCGGGCTACTGAAGCTTTCTTT. This sequence encodes CASSTQQGRRATEAFF.

The chain carries TRBV27 and TRBJ2-3; D unclear. The CDR3 runs to 14 residues. The V and J ends lost 6 bases and 6 bases respectively, with 16 bases between them. CDR1 and CDR2 from the germline V gene are MNHEY and SMNVEV (reference sequence). In DNA form, the CDR3 reads TGTGCCAGCAGCTCCTGGGCGCGTTTGGATACGCAGTATTTT. It specifies CASSSWARLDTQYF.

The genes are TRBV6-5 and TRBJ2-7; 7 bases agree with TRBD2. The trim removed 5 bases at V and 5 bases at J, leaving 0 bases unmatched. This CDR3 has 11 residues. Germline V gene lookup returns CDR1 MNHEY and CDR2 SVGAGI. CDR3 sequence: CASSTSDEQYF. Written as DNA, the CDR3 is TGTGCCAGCAGTACTAGCGACGAGCAGTACTTC.

The table lists this clonotype with many counts. The junction and the germline gene differ at one end; a read error may be behind it. The genes are TRBV18 and TRBJ2-1, with D uncertain. From germline, CDR1 is KGHSH and CDR2 LQKENI. There are 13 residues in the CDR3. The CDR3 loop reads CASSPLPPDEQFF. In DNA form, the CDR3 reads TGTGCCAGCTCTCCACTCCCCCCGGATGAGCAGTTCTTC.

The sample holds a few counts of this clonotype. The chain combines TRBV3-1 with TRBJ2-5, with D possibly being TRBD2 (6 bases). With 2 bases removed from V and 2 bases from J, the gap between germline ends came to 9 bases. Germline lookup yields CDR1 LGHDT and CDR2 YNNKEL (reference sequence). The CDR3 spans 14 residues. CDR3 sequence reads: CASSQWRDQETQYF. As DNA, the CDR3 is TGTGCCAGCAGCCAATGGCGGGATCAAGAGACCCAGTACTTC.

This clonotype was picked up a small number of times. The CDR3 coding sequence is TGTGCCAGCAGTTTTATGTATCAGGGCACCTCTGGGGCCAACGTCCTGACTTTC. Translation gives CASSFMYQGTSGANVLTF. The J gene is TRBJ2-6, the V gene TRBV12-3 or TRBV12-4, with D tentatively TRBD1 (5 bases). This CDR3 is built from 18 residues. V lost 3 bases, J lost 0 bases, and 15 bases lay in between.

This clonotype occurred a few times. The V gene is TRBV7-2, the J gene TRBJ2-1; D not certain. The V and J ends lost 6 bases and 4 bases respectively, with 10 bases between them. Germline loops: CDR1 SGHTA, CDR2 FQGNSA. The CDR3 runs 13 residues. CDR3 protein: CASRSTTYNEQFF. CDR3 bases: TGTGCCAGCAGATCTACAACATACAATGAGCAGTTCTTC.

This clonotype was recorded a few times. The rearrangement links TRBV7-2 to TRBJ1-6, with 7 positions matching TRBD1. Germline V CDR1 and CDR2: SGHTA, FQGNSA. Trimming removed 6 bases from V and 6 bases from J; junction bases left unmatched: 8. The CDR3 totals 15 residues. The CDR3 region is CASSRGGTVNSPLHF. As DNA, the CDR3 is TGTGCCAGCAGTAGAGGGGGGACAGTTAATTCACCCCTCCACTTT.

This rearrangement joins TRBV30 to TRBJ1-5, with D possibly matching TRBD1 (5 bases). In germline, CDR1 is GTSNPN, CDR2 SVGIG (reference sequence). The CDR3 runs 14 residues. Trimming took 1 base from V and 2 from J, leaving 9 bases between them. As DNA, the CDR3 is TGTGCCTGGAGTGGGGGACGGGGCAATCAGCCCCAGCATTTT. Amino acids: CAWSGGRGNQPQHF.

Only a few counts were recorded for this clonotype. V and J are TRBV7-6 and TRBJ2-5, with D maybe TRBD1 (6 bases). In germline, CDR1 is SGHVS, CDR2 FNYEAQ. Deletions cut 1 base from V and 2 bases from J, with 14 bases between. This CDR3 comprises 16 residues. As DNA, the CDR3 is TGTGCCAGCAGCTTAGGTACCGGGACAACTCAAGAGACCCAGTACTTC. Residues: CASSLGTGTTQETQYF.

The rearrangement joins TRBV20-1 to TRBJ1-2; D call uncertain. V was trimmed by 5 bases and J by 3 bases, leaving 19 bases between them. Germline CDR1 is DFQATT and CDR2 is SNEGSKA (reference sequence). The CDR3 extends over 15 amino acids. CDR3 nucleotide sequence: TGCAGTGCTGACCGGGAAGCCAGGATAGACTATGGCTACACCTTC. Protein: CSADREARIDYGYTF.

This clonotype occurred a few times. This rearrangement joins TRBV4-1 to TRBJ2-7; TRBD2 matches at 16 bases. The CDR3 is 16 residues long. Trimming removed 0 bases from V and 6 bases from J; junction bases left unmatched: 2. Per germline, CDR1 MGHRA and CDR2 YSYEKL. Written as DNA, the CDR3 is TGCGCCAGCAGCCAAGAGGGGACTAGCGGGAGGGGCGAGCAGTACTTC. Translating gives CASSQEGTSGRGEQYF.

The chain employs TRBV4-3 and TRBJ1-2, with a weak D call TRBD1 (5 bases). Germline lookup yields CDR1 LGHNA and CDR2 YSLEER. The CDR3 consists of 15 residues. Between the trimmed V and J ends, which lost 0 bases and 8 bases, there was a span of 16 bases. Here the CDR3 reads CASSQEVAREAGYTF. The CDR3 DNA follows: TGCGCCAGCAGCCAAGAAGTGGCCAGGGAGGCCGGCTACACCTTC.

This clonotype has only a few counts. The V gene is TRBV7-9, the J gene TRBJ1-4; the match to TRBD1 covers 7 bases. Germline lookup yields CDR1 SEHNR and CDR2 FQNEAQ (reference sequence). CDR3 length: 16 residues. J lost 3 bases, V lost 4 bases, and 8 bases had no gene match. This CDR3 reads CASSSSAGTANEKLFF. CDR3 nucleotide sequence: TGTGCCAGCAGCTCGTCGGCCGGGACAGCTAATGAAAAACTGTTTTTT.

In its sample, this clonotype was seen many times. The rearrangement links TRBV7-2 to TRBJ2-7; 9 bases match TRBD2. The CDR3 spans 16 residues. CDR1 is SGHTA, CDR2 FQGNSA, per germline. With 3 bases clipped from V and 5 bases from J, the junction kept 11 bases outside the gene matches. The chain's CDR3 is CASSFDLAGGPDEQYF. The CDR3 bases are TGTGCCAGCAGCTTCGATTTGGCGGGAGGGCCGGACGAGCAGTACTTC.

This clonotype was picked up many times. This chain links TRBV5-1 with TRBJ2-2; 7 bases are a match to TRBD1. The germline CDR1 and CDR2 sequences are SGHRS and YFSETQ. With 4 bases clipped from V and 6 bases from J, the junction kept 12 bases outside the gene matches. CDR3 length: 16 amino acids. CDR3 coding DNA: TGCGCCAGCAGCCTTTCTCTACAGGGGAGTTCCGGGGAGCTGTTTTTT. Translated, it gives CASSLSLQGSSGELFF.

This clonotype was seen many times. The rearrangement uses TRBV5-1 and TRBJ2-2; D call uncertain. The germline gives CDR1 SGHRS, CDR2 YFSETQ. The CDR3 length is 15 residues. Trimming shortened V by 0 bases and J by 0 bases, and 6 bases separated the two germline ends. The DNA for the CDR3 is TGCGCCAGCAGCTTGGGACACACGAACACCGGGGAGCTGTTTTTT. This gives the protein CASSLGHTNTGELFF.

This clonotype came up many times. The gene calls are TRBV5-1 and TRBJ2-5; tentative D call: TRBD2 (8 bases). Per the germline V gene, CDR1 is SGHRS and CDR2 is YFSETQ. This CDR3 contains 13 residues. V was pared by 6 bases and J by 5 bases, with 14 bases between. CDR3 region: CASTTGGGETQYF. CDR3 in DNA: TGCGCCAGCACGACGGGAGGGGGCGAGACCCAGTACTTC.

The chain carries TRBV6-5 and TRBJ2-7; no definite D call. The germline V and J ends were trimmed by 0 bases and 8 bases, with 17 bases remaining between them. CDR1 and CDR2 (germline): MNHEY, SVGAGI. CDR3 length equals 15 residues. The DNA for the CDR3 is TGTGCCAGCAGTTACTCAAGCGCTTTTAGGTACCAGCAGTACTTC. Amino acids: CASSYSSAFRYQQYF.